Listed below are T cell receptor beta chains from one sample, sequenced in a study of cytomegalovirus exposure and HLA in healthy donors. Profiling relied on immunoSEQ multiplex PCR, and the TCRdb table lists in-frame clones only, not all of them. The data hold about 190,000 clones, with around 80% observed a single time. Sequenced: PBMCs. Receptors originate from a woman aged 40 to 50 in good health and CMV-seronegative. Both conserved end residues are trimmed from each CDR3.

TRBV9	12	ASSAGQGTDTQY
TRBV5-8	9	ASSSDNEQF
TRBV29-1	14	SVDGSSGRSTDTQY
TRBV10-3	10	AISESGGEQF
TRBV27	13	ASSPARQVPYEQY
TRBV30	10	AWSERPNEQF
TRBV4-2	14	ASSHRWDRGTDTQY
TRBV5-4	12	ASRLALRDNEQF
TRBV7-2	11	ASAWAFGETQY
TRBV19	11	ASNQVVGEKLF
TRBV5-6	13	ASSFSGAGNTEAF
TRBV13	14	ASSLLLRTGGDGYT
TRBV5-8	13	ASTQRAEVVYEQF
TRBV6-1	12	ASTTGTSNHEQY
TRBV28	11	ASSPRTATEAF
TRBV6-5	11	ASSGVGGQPQH
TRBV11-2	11	ASSLTGRYGYT
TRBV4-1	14	ASSYRLAGGRNEQF
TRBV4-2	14	ASSPPSGKSYNEQF
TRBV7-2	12	ASSQGQSNYGYT
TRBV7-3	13	ASSLSAGGPNEQF
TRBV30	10	ACTAGAAEQY
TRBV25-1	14	ASSEYRQGAGDTQY
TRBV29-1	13	SSTGGTTPWDEQF
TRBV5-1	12	ASSPGTVNQPQH
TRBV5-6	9	ASTPRDTQY
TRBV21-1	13	ASSKSGIFGTEAF
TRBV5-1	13	ASNPGQGVTDTQY
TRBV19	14	ASRSNRDRVTGELF
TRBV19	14	ASSIPPDRGRNEQF
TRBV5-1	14	ASRRPGGRNTDTQY
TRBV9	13	ASSVDLIPNYGYT
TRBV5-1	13	ASSPGTGTYNEQF
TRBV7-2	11	ASSSVWGDGYT
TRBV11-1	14	ASSPQGAGVSNEQF
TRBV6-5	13	ASSSRDRGNYGHT
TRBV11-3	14	ASSLVSRLGLETQY
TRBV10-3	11	AISESNGAEAF
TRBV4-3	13	ASSLENRGRGELF
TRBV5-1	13	ASSLERGSNTEAF
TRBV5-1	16	ASSLSSGSKLGLNEQF
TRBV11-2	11	ASSLVPSGSKF
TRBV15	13	ATSRPTDSSYGYT
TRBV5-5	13	ASSGRTGDTGELF
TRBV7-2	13	ASSPSGGSAYEQY
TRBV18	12	ASSPGQGPREQY
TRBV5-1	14	ASSFGLAGVGDTQY
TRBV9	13	ASSVDRGPYNEQF
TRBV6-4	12	ASSPGQTNYGYT
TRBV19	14	ASALQGGPMNTEAF
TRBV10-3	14	AISESGTTYTGELF
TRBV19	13	ATRTSGGTYNEQF